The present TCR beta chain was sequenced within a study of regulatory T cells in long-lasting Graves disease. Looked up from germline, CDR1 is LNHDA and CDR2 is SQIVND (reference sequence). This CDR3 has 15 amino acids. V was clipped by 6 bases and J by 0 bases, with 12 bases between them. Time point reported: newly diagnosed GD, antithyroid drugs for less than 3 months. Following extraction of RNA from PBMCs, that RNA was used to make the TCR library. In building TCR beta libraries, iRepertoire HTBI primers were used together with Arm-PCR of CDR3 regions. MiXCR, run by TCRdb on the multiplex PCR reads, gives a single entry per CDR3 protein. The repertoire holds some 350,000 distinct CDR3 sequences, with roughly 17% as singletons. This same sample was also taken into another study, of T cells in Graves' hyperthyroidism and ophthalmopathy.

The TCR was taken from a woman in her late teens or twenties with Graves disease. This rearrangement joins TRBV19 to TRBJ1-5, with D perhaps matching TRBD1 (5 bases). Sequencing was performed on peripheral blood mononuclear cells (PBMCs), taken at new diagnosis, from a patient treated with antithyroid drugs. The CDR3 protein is CASRMEGYSNQPQHF. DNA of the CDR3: TGTGCCAGTAGGATGGAGGGGTATAGCAATCAGCCCCAGCATTTT.